This TCR beta chain was recovered during a study of T cell changes during pregnancy in multiple sclerosis. Germline V gives CDR1 SEHNR, CDR2 FQNEAQ (reference sequence). The CDR3 has 13 amino acids. The V and J ends lost 4 bases and 4 bases respectively, with 10 bases between them. Here immunoSEQ multiplex PCR was the method, and the copy in TCRdb shows in-frame clones only, minus some. The table has over 35,000 clones, roughly 91% seen once. The sequencing used CD4+ T cells from peripheral blood mononuclear cells, collected in the second trimester of pregnancy. This receptor was taken from a female donor in good health, enrolled as a control in a pregnancy study. The chain has TRBV7-9 and TRBJ2-5; D is unresolved. CDR3 in amino acids: CASSSPFSETQYF. CDR3 nucleotide sequence: TGTGCCAGCAGCTCCCCCTTTTCAGAGACCCAGTACTTC.